This TCR beta chain comes out of a study of human T cells and chemical hapten exposure. The library tagged individual cDNA molecules with unique molecular identifiers. MiXCR, run by TCRdb on the reads, gives a single entry per CDR3 protein. The data show about 2,600 distinct CDR3 sequences, with less than 50% seen just once and roughly 9.8% held by the top ten. Findings of the study overall: Alopecia in the donors means their immune response may deviate from healthy people's. There was a positive correlation between PT1 expanded TCR counts and patch test score. Expanded TCR sets contained significantly more large CDR3 similarity clusters than controls.

The CDR3 totals 13 residues. Trimming removed 4 bases at V and 3 bases at J, with 9 bases between. The germline gives CDR1 SGHTA, CDR2 FQGNSA. Treatment: therapeutic diphenylcyclopropenone sensitization with weekly scalp DPC. Donation of samples came from alopecia patients who were 18 to 70 years old and suitable for DPC. This clonotype was counted between two and nine times. Its antigen is not identified. The sample here was whole blood, taken before DPC sensitization or 2, 6, or about 24 weeks after (not recorded which). The clonotype originates from an adult with alopecia areata. Some clones in this sample may be carry-over from other donors' samples. This table probably holds off-target reads from a library built for another chain. The gene calls are TRBV7-2 and TRBJ2-5, with D tentatively TRBD2 (6 bases). CDR3 DNA sequence: TGTGCCAGCAGCTACCAGCGGGAAGAGACCCAGTACTTC. Protein product: CASSYQREETQYF.